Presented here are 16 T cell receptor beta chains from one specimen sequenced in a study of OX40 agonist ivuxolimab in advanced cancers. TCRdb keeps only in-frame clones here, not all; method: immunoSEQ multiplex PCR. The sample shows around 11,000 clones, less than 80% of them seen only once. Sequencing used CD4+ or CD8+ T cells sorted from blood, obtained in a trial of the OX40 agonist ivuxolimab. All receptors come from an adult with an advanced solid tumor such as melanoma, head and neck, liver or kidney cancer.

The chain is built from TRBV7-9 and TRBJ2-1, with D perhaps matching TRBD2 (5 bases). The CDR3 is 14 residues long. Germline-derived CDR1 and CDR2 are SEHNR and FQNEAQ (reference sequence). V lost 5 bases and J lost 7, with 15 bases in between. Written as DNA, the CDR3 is TGTGCCAGCAGCCCTTGGACTCACGAGAATGAGCAGTTCTTC. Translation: CASSPWTHENEQFF.

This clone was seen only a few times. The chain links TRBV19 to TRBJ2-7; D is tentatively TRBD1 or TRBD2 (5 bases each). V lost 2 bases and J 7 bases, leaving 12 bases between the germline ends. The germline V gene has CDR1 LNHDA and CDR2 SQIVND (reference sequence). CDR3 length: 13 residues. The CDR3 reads CASSITGTSEQYF. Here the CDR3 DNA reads TGTGCCAGTAGTATAACCGGGACCAGTGAGCAGTACTTC.

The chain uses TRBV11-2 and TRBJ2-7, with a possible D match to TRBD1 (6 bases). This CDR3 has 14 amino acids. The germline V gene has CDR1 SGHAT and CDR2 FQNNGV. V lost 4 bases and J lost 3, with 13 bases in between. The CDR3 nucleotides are TGTGCCAGCAGCTACTCCGGGACACACTACGAGCAGTACTTC. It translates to CASSYSGTHYEQYF.

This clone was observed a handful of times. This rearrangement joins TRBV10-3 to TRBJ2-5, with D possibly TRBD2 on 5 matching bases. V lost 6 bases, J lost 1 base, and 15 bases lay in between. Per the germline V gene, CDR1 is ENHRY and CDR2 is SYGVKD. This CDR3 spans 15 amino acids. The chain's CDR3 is CAISDTRRVQETQYF. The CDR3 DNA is TGTGCCATCAGCGACACTCGGCGGGTCCAAGAGACCCAGTACTTC.

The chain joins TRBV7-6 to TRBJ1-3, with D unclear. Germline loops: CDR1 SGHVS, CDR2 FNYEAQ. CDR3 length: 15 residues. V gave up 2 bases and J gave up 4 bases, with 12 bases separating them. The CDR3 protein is CASSLIETAGNTIYF. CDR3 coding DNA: TGTGCCAGCAGCTTAATTGAGACGGCGGGAAACACCATATATTTT.

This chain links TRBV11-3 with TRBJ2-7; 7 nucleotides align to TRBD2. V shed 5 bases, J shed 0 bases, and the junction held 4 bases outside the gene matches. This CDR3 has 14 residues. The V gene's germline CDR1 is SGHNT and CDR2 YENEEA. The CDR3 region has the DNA TGTGCCAGCAGCCGACCGGGGGGCTCCTACGAGCAGTACTTC. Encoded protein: CASSRPGGSYEQYF.

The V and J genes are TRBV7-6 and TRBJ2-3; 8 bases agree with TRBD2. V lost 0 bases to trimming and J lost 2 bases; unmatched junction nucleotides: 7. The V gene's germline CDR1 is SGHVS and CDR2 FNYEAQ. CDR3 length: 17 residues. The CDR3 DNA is TGTGCCAGCAGCTTAGCGCTCAGCGGGAGTTACACAGATACGCAGTATTTT. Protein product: CASSLALSGSYTDTQYF. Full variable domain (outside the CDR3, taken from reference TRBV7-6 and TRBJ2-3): GAGVSQSPRYKVTKRGQDVALRCDPISGHVSLYWYRQALGQGPEFLTYFNYEAQQDKSGLPNDRFSAERPEGSISTLTIQRTEQRDSAMYRCASSLALSGSYTDTQYFGPGTRLTVL.

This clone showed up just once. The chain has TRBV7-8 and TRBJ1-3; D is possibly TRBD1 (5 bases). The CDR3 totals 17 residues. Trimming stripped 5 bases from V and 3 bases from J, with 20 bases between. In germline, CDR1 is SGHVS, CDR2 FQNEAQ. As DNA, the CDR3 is TGTGCCAGCAGCCCCAGCCCCGGGACGGCGAGTGGAAACACCATATATTTT. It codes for CASSPSPGTASGNTIYF.

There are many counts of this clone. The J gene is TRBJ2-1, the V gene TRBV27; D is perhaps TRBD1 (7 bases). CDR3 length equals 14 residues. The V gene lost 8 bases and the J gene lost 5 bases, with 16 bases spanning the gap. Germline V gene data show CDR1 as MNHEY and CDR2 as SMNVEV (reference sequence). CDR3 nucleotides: TGTGCCAGCCGCCAGGGGGGCGTCAACAATGAGCAGTTCTTC. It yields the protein CASRQGGVNNEQFF.

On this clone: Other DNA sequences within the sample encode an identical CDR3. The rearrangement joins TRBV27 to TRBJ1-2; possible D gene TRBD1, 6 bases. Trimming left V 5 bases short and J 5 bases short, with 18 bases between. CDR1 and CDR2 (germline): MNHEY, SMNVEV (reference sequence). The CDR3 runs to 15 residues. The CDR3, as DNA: TGTGCCAGCAGTCCCCACCGGGGGCTAGGGTATGGCTACACCTTC. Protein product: CASSPHRGLGYGYTF.

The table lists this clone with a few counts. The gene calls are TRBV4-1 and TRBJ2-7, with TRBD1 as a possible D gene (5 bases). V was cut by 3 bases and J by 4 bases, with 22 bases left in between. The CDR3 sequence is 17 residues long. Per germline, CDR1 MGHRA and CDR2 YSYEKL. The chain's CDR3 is CASSHPVGGEGVYEQYF. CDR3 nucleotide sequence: TGCGCCAGCAGCCATCCCGTAGGCGGTGAAGGGGTTTACGAGCAGTACTTC.

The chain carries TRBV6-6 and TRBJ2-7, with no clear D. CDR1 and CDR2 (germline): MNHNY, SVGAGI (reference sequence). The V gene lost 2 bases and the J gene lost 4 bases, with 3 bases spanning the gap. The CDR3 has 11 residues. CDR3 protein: CASSYKYEQYF. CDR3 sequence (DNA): TGTGCCAGCAGTTACAAATACGAGCAGTACTTC.

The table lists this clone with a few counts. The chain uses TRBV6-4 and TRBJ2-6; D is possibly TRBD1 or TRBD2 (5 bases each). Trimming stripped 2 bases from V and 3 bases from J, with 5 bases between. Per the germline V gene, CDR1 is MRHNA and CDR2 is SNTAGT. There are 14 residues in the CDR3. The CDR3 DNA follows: TGTGCCAGCAGTGACGGGGGTGGGGCCAACGTCCTGACTTTC. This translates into CASSDGGGANVLTF.

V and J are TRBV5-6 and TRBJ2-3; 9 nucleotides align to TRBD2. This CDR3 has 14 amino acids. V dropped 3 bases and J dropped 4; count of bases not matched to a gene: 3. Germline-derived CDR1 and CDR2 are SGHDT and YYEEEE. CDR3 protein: CASSSWTSADTQYF. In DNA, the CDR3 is TGTGCCAGCAGCTCGTGGACTAGCGCAGATACGCAGTATTTT.

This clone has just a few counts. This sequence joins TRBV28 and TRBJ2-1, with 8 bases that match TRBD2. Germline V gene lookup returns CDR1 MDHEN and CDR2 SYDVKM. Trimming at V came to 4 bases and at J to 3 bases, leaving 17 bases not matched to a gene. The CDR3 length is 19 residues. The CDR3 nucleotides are TGTGCCAGCAGTTCACCGGGAGGGGCTAGCGGGCCGAACTACAATGAGCAGTTCTTC. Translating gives CASSSPGGASGPNYNEQFF.

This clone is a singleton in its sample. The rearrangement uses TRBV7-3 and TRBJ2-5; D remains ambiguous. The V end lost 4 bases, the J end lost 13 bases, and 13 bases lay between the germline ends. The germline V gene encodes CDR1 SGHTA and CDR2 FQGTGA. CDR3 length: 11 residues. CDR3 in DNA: TGTGCCAGCAGCTCCTCCGAGATCTTGTACTTC. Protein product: CASSSSEILYF. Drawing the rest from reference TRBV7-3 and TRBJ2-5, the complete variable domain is GAGVSQTPSNKVTEKGKYVELRCDPISGHTALYWYRQSLGQGPEFLIYFQGTGAADDSGLPNDRFFAVRPEGSVSTLKIQRTERGDSAVYLCASSSSEILYFGPGTRLLVL.